This T cell receptor beta chain derives from a study of cytomegalovirus exposure and HLA in healthy donors. The study's findings and limits: Researchers catalogued about 150 TCR beta chains as cytomegalovirus-associated.

It was with 60 Vbeta and 13 Jbeta primers that the PCR ran. Profiled with immunoSEQ multiplex PCR; TCRdb holds only in-frame clones, not every one. Among 150,000 or so clones listed, approximately 73% were seen once. About this clone: Its target is not known.

Sequenced: PBMCs. The receptor was isolated from a man aged 25 to 40 in good health and CMV-seropositive.

The CDR3 region is CASSLQGFGTEAFF. For the CDR3, the DNA is TGCGCCAGCAGCTTACAGGGATTTGGCACTGAAGCTTTCTTT. The chain carries TRBV5-1 and TRBJ1-1; maybe TRBD1 (6 bases). CDR3 length: 14 residues. Trimming shortened V by 2 bases and J by 4 bases, and 12 bases separated the two germline ends. Germline CDR1 and CDR2: SGHRS and YFSETQ. Full variable domain (missing parts from reference TRBV5-1 and TRBJ1-1): KAGVTQTPRYLIKTRGQQVTLSCSPISGHRSVSWYQQTPGQGLQFLFEYFSETQRNKGNFPGRFSGRQFSNSRSEMNVSTLELGDSALYLCASSLQGFGTEAFFGQGTRLTVV.